The present entry profiles one TCR beta chain with its context. This sample is drawn from a study of blood T cells in healthy people across ages. Trimming pared 4 bases from V and 6 bases from J, leaving 16 bases between. The CDR3 runs to 14 residues. The germline CDR1 and CDR2 sequences are DFQATT and SNEGSKA (reference sequence). A sample-barcoded 5' primer and a J-beta primer mix were used in a second PCR of about 6 to 12 cycles. One entry per CDR3 protein results from TCRdb running MiXCR on the 5' RACE reads. Among almost 1 million distinct CDR3 sequences, about 53% were seen once, and the ten largest hold 20% to 25%.

The rearrangement joins TRBV20-1 to TRBJ1-3; D unresolved. The receptor comes from a woman in her sixties in good health. Sequencing was performed on blood. The CDR3 sequence: CSATPLVRSNTIYF. The DNA for the CDR3 is TGCAGTGCTACTCCTCTAGTGAGGTCAAACACCATATATTTT.